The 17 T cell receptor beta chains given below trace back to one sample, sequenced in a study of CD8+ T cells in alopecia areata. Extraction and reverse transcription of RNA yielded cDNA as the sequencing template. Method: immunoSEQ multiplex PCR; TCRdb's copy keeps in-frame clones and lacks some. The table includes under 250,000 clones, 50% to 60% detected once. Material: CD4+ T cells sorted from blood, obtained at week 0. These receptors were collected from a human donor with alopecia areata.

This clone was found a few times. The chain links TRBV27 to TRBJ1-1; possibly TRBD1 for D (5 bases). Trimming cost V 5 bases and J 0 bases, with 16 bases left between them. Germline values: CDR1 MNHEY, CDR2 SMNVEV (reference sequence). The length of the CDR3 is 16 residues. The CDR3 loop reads CASSANRILLNTEAFF. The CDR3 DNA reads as TGTGCCAGCAGTGCAAACAGGATCCTTCTGAACACTGAAGCTTTCTTT.

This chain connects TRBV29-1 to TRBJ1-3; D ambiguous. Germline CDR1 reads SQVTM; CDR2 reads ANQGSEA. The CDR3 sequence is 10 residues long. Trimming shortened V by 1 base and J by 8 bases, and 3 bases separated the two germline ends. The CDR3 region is CSVEVDTIYF. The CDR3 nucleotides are TGCAGCGTTGAAGTAGACACCATATATTTT.

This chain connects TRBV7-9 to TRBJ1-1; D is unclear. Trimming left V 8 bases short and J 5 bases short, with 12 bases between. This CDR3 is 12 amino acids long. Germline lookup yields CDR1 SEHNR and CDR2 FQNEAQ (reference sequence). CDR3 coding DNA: TGTGCCAGCGGCCTAGTGACGACTGAAGCTTTCTTT. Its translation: CASGLVTTEAFF.

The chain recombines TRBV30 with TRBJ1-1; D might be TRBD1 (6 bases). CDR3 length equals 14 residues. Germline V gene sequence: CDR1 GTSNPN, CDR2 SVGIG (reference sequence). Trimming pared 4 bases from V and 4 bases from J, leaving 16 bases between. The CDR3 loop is CAWKQGGSGTEAFF. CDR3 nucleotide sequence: TGTGCCTGGAAACAGGGTGGATCGGGCACTGAAGCTTTCTTT.

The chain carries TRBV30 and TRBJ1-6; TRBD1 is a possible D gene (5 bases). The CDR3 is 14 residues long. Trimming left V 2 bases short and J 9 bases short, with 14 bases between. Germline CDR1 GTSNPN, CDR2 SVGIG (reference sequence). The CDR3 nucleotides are TGTGCCTGGAGTTTCAGATCAGGGAGTTCACCCCTCCACTTT. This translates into CAWSFRSGSSPLHF.

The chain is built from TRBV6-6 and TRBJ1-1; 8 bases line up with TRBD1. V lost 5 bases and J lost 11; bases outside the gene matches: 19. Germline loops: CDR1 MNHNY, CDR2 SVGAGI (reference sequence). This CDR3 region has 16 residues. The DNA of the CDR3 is TGTGCCAGCAGTAGCGGACAGGGATTAACCTCCCTGAAGGCTTTCTTT. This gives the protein CASSSGQGLTSLKAFF.

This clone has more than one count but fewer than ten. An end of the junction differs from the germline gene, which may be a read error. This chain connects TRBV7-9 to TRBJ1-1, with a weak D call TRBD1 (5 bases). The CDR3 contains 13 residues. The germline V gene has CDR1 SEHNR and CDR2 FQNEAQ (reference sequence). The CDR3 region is CASSPFGAREGSF. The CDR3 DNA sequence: TGTGCCAGCAGCCCCTTCGGGGCCAGAGAAGGCAGCTTT.

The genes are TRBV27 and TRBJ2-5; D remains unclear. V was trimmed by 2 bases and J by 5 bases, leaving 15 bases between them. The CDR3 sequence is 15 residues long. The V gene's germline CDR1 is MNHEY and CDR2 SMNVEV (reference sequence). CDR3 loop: CASSLLPLSWETQYF. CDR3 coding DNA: TGTGCCAGCAGTTTACTCCCCCTTAGCTGGGAGACCCAGTACTTC.

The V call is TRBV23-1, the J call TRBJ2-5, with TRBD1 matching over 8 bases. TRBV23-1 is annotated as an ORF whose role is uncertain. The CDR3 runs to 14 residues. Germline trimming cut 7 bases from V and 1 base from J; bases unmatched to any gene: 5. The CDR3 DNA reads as TGCGCCAGCATCCGGGACAGGCCCCAAGAGACCCAGTACTTC. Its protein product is CASIRDRPQETQYF.

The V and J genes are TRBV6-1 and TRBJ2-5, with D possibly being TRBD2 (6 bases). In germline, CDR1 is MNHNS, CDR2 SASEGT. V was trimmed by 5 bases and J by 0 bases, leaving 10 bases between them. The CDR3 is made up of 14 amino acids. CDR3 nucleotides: TGTGCCAGCAGTCTTCGGGAGTACCAAGAGACCCAGTACTTC. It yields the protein CASSLREYQETQYF.

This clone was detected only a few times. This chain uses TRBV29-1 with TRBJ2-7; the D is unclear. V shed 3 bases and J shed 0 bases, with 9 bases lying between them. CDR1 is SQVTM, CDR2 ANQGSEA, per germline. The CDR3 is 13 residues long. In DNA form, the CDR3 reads TGCAGCGTTGATGGAAAAGGCTCCTACGAGCAGTACTTC. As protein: CSVDGKGSYEQYF.

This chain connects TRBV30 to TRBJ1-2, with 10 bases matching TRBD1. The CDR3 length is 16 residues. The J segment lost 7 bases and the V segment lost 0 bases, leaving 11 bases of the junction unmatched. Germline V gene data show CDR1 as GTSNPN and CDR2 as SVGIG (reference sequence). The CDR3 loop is CAWSVPGTGALAGYTF. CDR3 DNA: TGTGCCTGGAGTGTACCCGGGACAGGGGCCTTGGCTGGCTACACCTTC.

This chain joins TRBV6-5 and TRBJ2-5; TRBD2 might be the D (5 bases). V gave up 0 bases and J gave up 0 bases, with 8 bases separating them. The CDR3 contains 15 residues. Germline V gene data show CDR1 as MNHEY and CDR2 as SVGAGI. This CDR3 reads CASSYSPGNQETQYF. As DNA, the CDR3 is TGTGCCAGCAGTTACTCACCGGGAAACCAAGAGACCCAGTACTTC.

The CDR3 DNA sequence: TGTGCCAGTAGTACGACAGGGAGCTCCTACGAGCAGTACTTC. Translating gives CASSTTGSSYEQYF. The chain links TRBV19 to TRBJ2-7; TRBD1 matches at 7 bases. Germline V gene sequence: CDR1 LNHDA, CDR2 SQIVND (reference sequence). The CDR3 sequence is 14 residues long. The V segment lost 4 bases and the J segment 0 bases; nucleotides outside the gene matches: 3. The whole variable domain, filled in from reference TRBV19 and TRBJ2-7, reads DGGITQSPKYLFRKEGQNVTLSCEQNLNHDAMYWYRQDPGQGLRLIYYSQIVNDFQKGDIAEGYSVSREKKESFPLTVTSAQKNPTAFYLCASSTTGSSYEQYFGPGTRLTVT.

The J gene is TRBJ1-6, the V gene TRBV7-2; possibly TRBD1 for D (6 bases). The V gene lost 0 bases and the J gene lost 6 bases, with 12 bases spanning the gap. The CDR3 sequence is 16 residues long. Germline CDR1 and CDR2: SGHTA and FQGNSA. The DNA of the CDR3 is TGTGCCAGCAGCTTAGCAGGACAGCTAATTAATTCACCCCTCCACTTT. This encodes CASSLAGQLINSPLHF.

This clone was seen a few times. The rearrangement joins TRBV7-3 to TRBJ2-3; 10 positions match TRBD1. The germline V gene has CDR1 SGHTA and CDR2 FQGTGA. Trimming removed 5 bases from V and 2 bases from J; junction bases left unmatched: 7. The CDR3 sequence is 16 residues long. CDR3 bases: TGTGCCAGCAGCCTTGGGACAGGGGTGGCCACAGATACGCAGTATTTT. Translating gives CASSLGTGVATDTQYF.

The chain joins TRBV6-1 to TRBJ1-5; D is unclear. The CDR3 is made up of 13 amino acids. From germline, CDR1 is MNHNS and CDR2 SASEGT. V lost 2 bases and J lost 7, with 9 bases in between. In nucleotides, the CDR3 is TGTGCCAGCAGTGAAAGGCTTTTGCAGCCCCAGCATTTT. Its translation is CASSERLLQPQHF.